These 21 T cell receptor beta chains were all obtained from the same sample, sequenced in a study of blood T cells in healthy people across ages. The authors ran a second PCR of roughly 6 to 12 cycles using a sample-barcoded 5' primer and a J-beta primer mix. TCRdb reanalysed the 5' RACE reads using MiXCR and keeps one entry per CDR3 protein. In the table there are more than 700,000 distinct CDR3 sequences, about 47% of which are singletons. What was sequenced was blood. These receptors came from an elderly man in good health.

This clonotype turned up a few times. The V and J genes are TRBV6-5 and TRBJ2-1; the D is unclear. V lost 5 bases and J lost 10, with 15 bases in between. The germline V gene encodes CDR1 MNHEY and CDR2 SVGAGI. The CDR3 is 13 amino acids. The CDR3 DNA reads as TGTGCCAGCAGTCCCCGGCTACCACAAGAGCAGTTCTTC. Translated, it gives CASSPRLPQEQFF.

This rearrangement joins TRBV2 to TRBJ1-5, with 8 nucleotides matching TRBD1. Per germline, CDR1 SNHLY and CDR2 FYNNEI. The V and J ends lost 5 bases and 3 bases, in that order; junction bases with no gene match: 3. This CDR3 region has 14 residues. CDR3 loop: CASSKGQANQPQHF. Here the CDR3 DNA reads TGTGCCAGCAGTAAGGGACAGGCCAATCAGCCCCAGCATTTT.

This clonotype was observed a few times. The chain recombines TRBV7-3 with TRBJ2-3; D gene uncertain. CDR1 is SGHTA and CDR2 is FQGTGA in the germline V gene. V lost 1 base and J lost 0, with 8 bases in between. The CDR3 totals 15 residues. The CDR3 nucleotides are TGTGCCAGCAGCTTAAGCACAGCCAGCACAGATACGCAGTATTTT. Its protein is CASSLSTASTDTQYF.

The gene calls are TRBV7-2 and TRBJ1-6, with 7 nucleotides matching TRBD1. This CDR3 is 15 amino acids long. CDR1 and CDR2 from the germline V gene are SGHTA and FQGNSA. V lost 0 bases and J lost 9; bases outside the gene matches: 5. CDR3 sequence (DNA): TGTGCCAGCAGCTTAGCGGGGCAGGGGGGTTCACCCCTCCACTTT. This sequence encodes CASSLAGQGGSPLHF. Supplemented by reference TRBV7-2 and TRBJ1-6, the full variable domain reads GAGVSQSPSNKVTEKGKDVELRCDPISGHTALYWYRQSLGQGLEFLIYFQGNSAPDKSGLPSDRFSAERTGGSVSTLTIQRTQQEDSAVYLCASSLAGQGGSPLHFGNGTRLTVT.

The CDR3 bases are TGTGCCAGCAGCTCCGGGGGGGTGACCTACGAGCAGTACTTC. Translation: CASSSGGVTYEQYF. V is TRBV5-4 and J is TRBJ2-7, with TRBD2 matching over 8 bases. The J segment lost 2 bases and the V segment lost 3 bases, leaving 4 bases of the junction unmatched. The length of the CDR3 is 14 residues. Germline V gene data show CDR1 as SGHNT and CDR2 as YYREEE (reference sequence).

This chain joins TRBV11-2 and TRBJ2-7, with 11 bases that match TRBD2. V was clipped by 5 bases and J by 1 base; unmatched bases: 10. In germline, CDR1 is SGHAT, CDR2 FQNNGV. There are 17 residues in the CDR3. CDR3 sequence: CASSPTRLAGGSYEQYF. In nucleotides, the CDR3 is TGTGCCAGCAGCCCCACCCGGCTAGCGGGAGGATCCTACGAGCAGTACTTC. The variable domain in full, with the rest retrieved from reference TRBV11-2 and TRBJ2-7, is EAGVAQSPRYKIIEKRQSVAFWCNPISGHATLYWYQQILGQGPKLLIQFQNNGVVDDSQLPKDRFSAERLKGVDSTLKIQPAKLEDSAVYLCASSPTRLAGGSYEQYFGPGTRLTVT.

This clonotype was seen only a few times. As DNA, the CDR3 is TGTGCCAGCAGGACCCATAATCAGCCCCAGCATTTT. Its protein product is CASRTHNQPQHF. This chain links TRBV28 with TRBJ1-5; unclear D gene. The CDR3 spans 12 residues. Germline V gene sequence: CDR1 MDHEN, CDR2 SYDVKM. V shed 6 bases and J shed 4 bases, with 7 bases lying between them.

This sequence joins TRBV6-1 and TRBJ2-7, with 11 positions matching TRBD1. Germline V gene sequence: CDR1 MNHNS, CDR2 SASEGT. The CDR3 is 16 residues long. V lost 6 bases to trimming and J lost 4 bases; unmatched junction nucleotides: 11. The chain's CDR3 is CASRNKDRGRLYEQYF. The CDR3 DNA follows: TGTGCCAGCAGGAATAAGGACAGGGGGCGGTTATACGAGCAGTACTTC.

This chain uses TRBV2 with TRBJ2-5; 13 bases align to TRBD2. The J call may not be correct, given that the DNA end is closer to TRBJ2-1. Germline V lookup: CDR1 SNHLY, CDR2 FYNNEI. The CDR3 runs 15 residues. The CDR3 DNA reads TGTGCCAGCAGCCCCGGGACTAGCGGGATGGAGACCCAGTTCTTC. Translating gives CASSPGTSGMETQFF.

This chain uses TRBV10-3 with TRBJ1-1, with 10 bases aligning to TRBD1. Germline V gene sequence: CDR1 ENHRY, CDR2 SYGVKD. CDR3 size: 14 residues. J was trimmed by 4 bases and V by 6 bases; bases with no gene match: 5. CDR3 DNA sequence: TGTGCCATCAGAGGGACAGGGGCGAGCACTGAAGCTTTCTTT. Amino acids: CAIRGTGASTEAFF.

At least ten counts were recorded for this clonotype. The chain carries TRBV7-2 and TRBJ1-2; D possibly corresponds to TRBD1 (6 bases). V was shortened by 3 bases and J by 6 bases, with 11 bases between the two germline ends. Germline V CDR1 and CDR2: SGHTA, FQGNSA. The CDR3 spans 13 residues. CDR3 sequence reads: CASSFQGRDGYTF. The CDR3, as DNA: TGTGCCAGCAGCTTCCAGGGGCGGGATGGCTACACCTTC.

This clonotype occurred many times. V gene TRBV7-2 combines with J gene TRBJ2-1, with D possibly TRBD2 on 6 matching bases. V lost 5 bases, J lost 9 bases, and 17 bases lay in between. This CDR3 comprises 14 residues. In germline, CDR1 is SGHTA, CDR2 FQGNSA. CDR3 loop: CASSPRLVSGEQFF. Written as DNA, the CDR3 is TGTGCCAGCAGCCCACGACTAGTTAGCGGTGAGCAGTTCTTC.

J is TRBJ2-1 and V is TRBV29-1, with D possibly TRBD1 on 6 matching bases. Trimming cost V 5 bases and J 5 bases, with 13 bases left between them. This CDR3 contains 13 residues. Germline values: CDR1 SQVTM, CDR2 ANQGSEA. The CDR3 DNA reads as TGCAGCGTTCATGGACAGTCGAACAATGAGCAGTTCTTC. Amino acid sequence: CSVHGQSNNEQFF.

This chain joins TRBV30 and TRBJ1-1, with 7 nucleotides matching TRBD1. Germline V CDR1 and CDR2: GTSNPN, SVGIG (reference sequence). V dropped 2 bases and J dropped 1; count of bases not matched to a gene: 10. The CDR3 runs 16 residues. CDR3 in amino acids: CAWSRPGQTQNTEAFF. CDR3 coding DNA: TGTGCCTGGAGTCGTCCGGGACAGACACAGAACACTGAAGCTTTCTTT.

In regard to this clonotype: The junction does not match germline at one end; this may be a read error. The rearrangement links TRBV30 to TRBJ2-7; a possible D gene is TRBD2 (5 bases). The CDR3 is made up of 11 amino acids. Germline-derived CDR1 and CDR2 are GTSNPN and SVGIG (reference sequence). DNA of the CDR3: TGTGCCGGGAGTGTTAACTACGAGCAGTACTTC. It specifies CAGSVNYEQYF.

This clonotype was seen a handful of times. This rearrangement joins TRBV7-9 to TRBJ2-5; the D gene is possibly TRBD2 (5 bases). Germline V gene sequence: CDR1 SEHNR, CDR2 FQNEAQ (reference sequence). V was cut by 0 bases and J by 3 bases, with 8 bases left in between. This CDR3 is built from 14 residues. The CDR3 is CASSLAGSKETQYF. The CDR3 DNA reads as TGTGCCAGCAGCTTAGCAGGGAGTAAAGAGACCCAGTACTTC.

The V and J genes are TRBV24-1 and TRBJ2-4, with D perhaps TRBD1 or TRBD2 (6 bases each). Gene TRBJ2-5 matches the end of the DNA better, so the J call may be wrong. This CDR3 has 21 amino acids. CDR1 is KGHDR, CDR2 SFDVKD, per germline. CDR3 bases: TGTGCCACCAGGATTGGGGGCGGGACCCTCATTAGGGGCAGGCCAAAAGAGACCCAGTACTTC. Protein: CATRIGGGTLIRGRPKETQYF.

This clonotype was seen only a few times. The rearrangement links TRBV6-2 or TRBV6-3 to TRBJ2-1, with D unclear. This CDR3 has 13 residues. V lost 2 bases to trimming and J lost 9 bases, with 11 bases between them. In germline, CDR1 is MNHEY, CDR2 SVGEGT. CDR3 in amino acids: CASSYQRWGEQFF. The CDR3 DNA reads TGTGCCAGCAGTTACCAGCGCTGGGGTGAGCAGTTCTTC.

The rearrangement uses TRBV5-1 and TRBJ2-1; D remains ambiguous. Germline CDR1 SGHRS, CDR2 YFSETQ. V was trimmed by 4 bases and J by 6 bases, leaving 20 bases between them. This CDR3 contains 16 residues. The CDR3 is CASSPRSGPPLNEQFF. As DNA, the CDR3 is TGCGCCAGCAGCCCCCGGTCAGGCCCCCCCCTCAATGAGCAGTTCTTC.

This clonotype turned up a few times. The V and J genes are TRBV15 and TRBJ2-7; D not resolved. The CDR3 is made up of 15 amino acids. The germline V gene encodes CDR1 LNHNV and CDR2 YYDKDF (reference sequence). V was trimmed by 0 bases and J by 6 bases, leaving 15 bases between them. The chain's CDR3 is CATSRDQLLPPEQYF. For the CDR3, the DNA is TGTGCCACCAGCAGAGATCAGCTCCTACCACCCGAGCAGTACTTC.

The chain links TRBV28 to TRBJ2-7; D call uncertain. The ends were cut back, 3 bases at V and 3 bases at J, with 9 bases in the middle. There are 13 residues in the CDR3. The V gene's germline CDR1 is MDHEN and CDR2 SYDVKM. The CDR3 loop is CASSFTGYYEQYF. CDR3 DNA sequence: TGTGCCAGCAGTTTTACCGGGTACTACGAGCAGTACTTC.